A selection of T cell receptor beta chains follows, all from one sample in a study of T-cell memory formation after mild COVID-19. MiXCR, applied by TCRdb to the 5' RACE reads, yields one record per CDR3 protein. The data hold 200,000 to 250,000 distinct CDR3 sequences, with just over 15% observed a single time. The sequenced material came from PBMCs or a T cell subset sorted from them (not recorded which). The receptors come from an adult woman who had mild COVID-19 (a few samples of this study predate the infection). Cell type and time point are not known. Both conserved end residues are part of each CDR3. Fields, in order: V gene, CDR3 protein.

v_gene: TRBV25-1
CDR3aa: CASSDSIYEQYF

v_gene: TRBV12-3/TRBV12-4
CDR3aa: CASSFTTGGNRAFF

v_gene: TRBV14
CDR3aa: CASSQVGLAGVYEQYF

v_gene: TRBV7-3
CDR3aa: CASSLGTSGRYYEQYF

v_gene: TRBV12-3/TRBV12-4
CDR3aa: CASKPRPRGLLRTDTQYF

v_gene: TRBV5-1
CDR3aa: CASRATGGLLNTEAFF

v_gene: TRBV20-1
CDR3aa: CSARVRGSYEQYF

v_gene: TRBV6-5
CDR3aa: CASAAGGISYGYTF

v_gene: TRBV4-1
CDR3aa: CASSPGGFGSYEQYF

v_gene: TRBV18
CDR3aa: CASSPSSGDTQYF

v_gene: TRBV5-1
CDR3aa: CASSRSSGYNSPLHF

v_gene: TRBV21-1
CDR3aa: CASSKYGRAYNEQFF

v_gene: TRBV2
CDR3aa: CASSARLTSYEQYF

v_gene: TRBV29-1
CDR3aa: CSHPGTSGYNEQFF

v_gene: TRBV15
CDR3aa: CATNQEYANTGELFF

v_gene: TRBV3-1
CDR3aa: CASSPRGFTDTQYF

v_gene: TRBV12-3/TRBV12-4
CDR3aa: CASSLAHRGEQFF

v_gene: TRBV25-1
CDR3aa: CASSEYKGTEAFF

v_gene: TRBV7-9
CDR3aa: CASSLYRGQIAKNIQYF

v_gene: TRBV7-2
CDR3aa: CASSQGQWVNSPLHF

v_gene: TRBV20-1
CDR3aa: CSAADSYEQYF

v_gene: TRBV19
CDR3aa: CASSIYLGGKNTEAFF

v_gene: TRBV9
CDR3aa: CASSVGGSNQPQHF

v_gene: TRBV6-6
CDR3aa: CASSERGEVAEAFF

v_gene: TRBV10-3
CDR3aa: CAISRGADTGELFF

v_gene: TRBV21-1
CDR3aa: CASSPRGLAGECTDTQYF

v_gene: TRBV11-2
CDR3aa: CASSSGHNYEQYF

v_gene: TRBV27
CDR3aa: CASSLSVNSYSPLHF

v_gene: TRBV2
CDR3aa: CATGQGGKTQYF

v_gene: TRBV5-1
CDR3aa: CATTSSGRARDTQYF

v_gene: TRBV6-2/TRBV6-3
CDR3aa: CASTPLAVSYNEQFF

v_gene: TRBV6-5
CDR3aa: CASSPRRGYTDTQYF

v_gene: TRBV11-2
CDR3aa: CASSLMRGPNTGELFF

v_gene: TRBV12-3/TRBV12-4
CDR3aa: CASKPPGGRTGELFF

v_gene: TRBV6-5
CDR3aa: CASSRSGNVLTF

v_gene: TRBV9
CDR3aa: CASSAGRQGKTEAFF

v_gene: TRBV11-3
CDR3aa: CASSSRPGLAGEQFF

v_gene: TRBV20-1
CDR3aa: CSARGREREVVHTQYF

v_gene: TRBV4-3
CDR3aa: CASSQAERGARDTQYF

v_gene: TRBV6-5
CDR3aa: CASSFGRTNYGYTF

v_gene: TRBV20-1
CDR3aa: CSASPGQGNQPQHF

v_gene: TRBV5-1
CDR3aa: CASSGGDRYNEQFF

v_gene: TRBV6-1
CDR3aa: CASSTNRATTEAFF

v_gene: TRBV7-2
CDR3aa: CASSQQTGNSPLHF

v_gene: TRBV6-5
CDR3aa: CASSYSGRDIQYF

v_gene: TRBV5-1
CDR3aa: CASSGVWPSYNEQFF

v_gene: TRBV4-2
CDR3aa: CASSQEGQGPLEQYF

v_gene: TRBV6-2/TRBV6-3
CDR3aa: CASSSLAAFTDTQYF